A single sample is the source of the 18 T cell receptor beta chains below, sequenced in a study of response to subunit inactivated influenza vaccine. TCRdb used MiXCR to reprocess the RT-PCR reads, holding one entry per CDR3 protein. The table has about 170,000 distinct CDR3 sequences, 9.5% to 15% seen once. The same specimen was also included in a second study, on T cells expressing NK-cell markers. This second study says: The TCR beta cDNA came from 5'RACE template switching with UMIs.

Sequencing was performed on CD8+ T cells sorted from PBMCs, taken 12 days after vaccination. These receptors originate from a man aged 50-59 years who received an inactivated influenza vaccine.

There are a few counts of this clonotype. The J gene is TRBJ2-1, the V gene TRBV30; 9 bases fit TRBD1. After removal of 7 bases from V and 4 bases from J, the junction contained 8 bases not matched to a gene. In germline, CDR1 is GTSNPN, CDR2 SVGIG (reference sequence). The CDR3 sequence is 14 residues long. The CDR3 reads CALTGTGTYNEQFF. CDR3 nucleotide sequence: TGTGCCTTGACGGGGACAGGGACGTACAATGAGCAGTTCTTC.

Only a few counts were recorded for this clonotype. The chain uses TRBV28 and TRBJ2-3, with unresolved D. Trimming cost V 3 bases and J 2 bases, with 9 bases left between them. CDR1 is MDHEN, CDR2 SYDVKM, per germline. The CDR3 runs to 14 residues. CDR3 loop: CASSFGQLTDTQYF. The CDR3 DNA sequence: TGTGCCAGCAGTTTCGGGCAGCTCACAGATACGCAGTATTTT.

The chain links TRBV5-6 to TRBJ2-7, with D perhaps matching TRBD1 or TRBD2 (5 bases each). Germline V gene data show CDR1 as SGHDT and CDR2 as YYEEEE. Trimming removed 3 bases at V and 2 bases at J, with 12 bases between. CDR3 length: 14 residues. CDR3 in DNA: TGTGCCAGCAGCTCCGGGACGTTCACCTACGAGCAGTACTTC. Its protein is CASSSGTFTYEQYF.

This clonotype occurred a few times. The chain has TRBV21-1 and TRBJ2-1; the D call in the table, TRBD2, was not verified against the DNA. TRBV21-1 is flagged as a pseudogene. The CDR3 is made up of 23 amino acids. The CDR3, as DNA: TGTGCCAGCAGCAAGAGATTCTTCGCGGGGACGACTAGCGGGAGCCCCGAGTACAATGAGCAGTTCTTC. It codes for CASSKRFFAGTTSGSPEYNEQFF.

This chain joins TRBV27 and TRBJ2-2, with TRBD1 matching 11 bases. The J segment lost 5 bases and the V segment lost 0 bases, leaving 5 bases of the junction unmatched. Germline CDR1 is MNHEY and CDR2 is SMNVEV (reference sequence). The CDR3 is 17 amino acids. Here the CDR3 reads CASSLSFGTGGTGELFF. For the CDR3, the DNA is TGTGCCAGCAGTTTATCGTTTGGGACAGGGGGTACCGGGGAGCTGTTTTTT.

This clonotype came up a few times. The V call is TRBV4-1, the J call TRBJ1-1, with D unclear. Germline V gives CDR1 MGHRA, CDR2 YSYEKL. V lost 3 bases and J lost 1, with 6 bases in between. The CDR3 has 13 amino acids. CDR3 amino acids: CASSHSSNTEAFF. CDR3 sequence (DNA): TGCGCCAGCAGCCATTCGTCGAACACTGAAGCTTTCTTT.

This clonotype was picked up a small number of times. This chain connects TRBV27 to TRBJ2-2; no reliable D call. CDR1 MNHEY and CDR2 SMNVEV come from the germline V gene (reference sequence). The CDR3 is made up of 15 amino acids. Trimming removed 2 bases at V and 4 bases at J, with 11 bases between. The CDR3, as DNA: TGTGCCAGCAGTTTAAGCGCTGAGCTCACCGGGGAGCTGTTTTTT. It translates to CASSLSAELTGELFF.

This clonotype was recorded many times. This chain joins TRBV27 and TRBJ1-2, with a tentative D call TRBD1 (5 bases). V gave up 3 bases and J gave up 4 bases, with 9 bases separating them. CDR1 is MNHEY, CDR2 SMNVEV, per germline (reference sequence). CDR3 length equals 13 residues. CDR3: CASSFGQGYGYTF. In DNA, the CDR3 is TGTGCCAGCAGTTTCGGGCAGGGCTATGGCTACACCTTC.

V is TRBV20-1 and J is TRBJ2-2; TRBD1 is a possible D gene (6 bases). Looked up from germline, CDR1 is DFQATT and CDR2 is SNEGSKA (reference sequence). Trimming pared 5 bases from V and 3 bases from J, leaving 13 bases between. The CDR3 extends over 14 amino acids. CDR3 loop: CSAQQGKYTGELFF. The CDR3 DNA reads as TGCAGTGCTCAACAGGGAAAATACACCGGGGAGCTGTTTTTT.

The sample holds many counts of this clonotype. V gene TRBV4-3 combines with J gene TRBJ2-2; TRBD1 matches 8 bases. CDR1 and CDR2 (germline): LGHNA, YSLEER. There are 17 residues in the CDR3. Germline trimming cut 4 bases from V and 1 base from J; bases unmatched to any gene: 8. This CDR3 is CASSPSTGTGNTGELFF. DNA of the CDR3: TGCGCCAGCAGCCCCTCGACCGGGACAGGGAACACCGGGGAGCTGTTTTTT.

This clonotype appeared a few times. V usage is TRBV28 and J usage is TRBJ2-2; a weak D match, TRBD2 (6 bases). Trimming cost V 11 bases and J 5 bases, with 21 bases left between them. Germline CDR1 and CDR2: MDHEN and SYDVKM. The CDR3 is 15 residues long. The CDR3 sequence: CASQTGLASTGELFF. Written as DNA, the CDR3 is TGTGCCTCACAGACGGGGCTAGCGAGTACCGGGGAGCTGTTTTTT. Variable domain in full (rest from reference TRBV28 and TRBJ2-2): DVKVTQSSRYLVKRTGEKVFLECVQDMDHENMFWYRQDPGLGLRLIYFSYDVKMKEKGDIPEGYSVSREKKERFSLILESASTNQTSMYLCASQTGLASTGELFFGEGSRLTVL.

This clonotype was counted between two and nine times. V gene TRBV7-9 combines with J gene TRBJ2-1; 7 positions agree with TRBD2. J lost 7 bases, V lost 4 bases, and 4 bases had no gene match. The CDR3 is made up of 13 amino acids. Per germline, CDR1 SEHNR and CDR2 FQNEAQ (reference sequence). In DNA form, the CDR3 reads TGTGCCAGCAGCTGGGAGGGTTGGAATGAGCAGTTCTTC. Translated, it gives CASSWEGWNEQFF.

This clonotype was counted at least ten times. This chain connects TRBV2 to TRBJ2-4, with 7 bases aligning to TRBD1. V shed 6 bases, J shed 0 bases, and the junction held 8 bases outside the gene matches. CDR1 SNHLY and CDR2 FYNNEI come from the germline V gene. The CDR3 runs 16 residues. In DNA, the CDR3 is TGTGCCAGCAGCGGGCCGACAGGGCTAGCCAAAAACATTCAGTACTTC. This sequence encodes CASSGPTGLAKNIQYF.

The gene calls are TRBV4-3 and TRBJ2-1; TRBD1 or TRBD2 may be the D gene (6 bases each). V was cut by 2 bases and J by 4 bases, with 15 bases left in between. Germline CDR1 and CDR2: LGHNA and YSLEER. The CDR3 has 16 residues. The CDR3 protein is CASSQNSGGGYNEQFF. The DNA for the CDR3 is TGCGCCAGCAGCCAAAATAGCGGAGGGGGGTACAATGAGCAGTTCTTC.

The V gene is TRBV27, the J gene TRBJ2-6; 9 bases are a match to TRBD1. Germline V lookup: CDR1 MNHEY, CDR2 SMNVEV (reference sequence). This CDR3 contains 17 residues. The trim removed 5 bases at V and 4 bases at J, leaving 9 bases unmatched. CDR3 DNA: TGTGCCAGCAGTGGGACAGGGCTGTTCTCCGGGGCCAACGTCCTGACTTTC. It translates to CASSGTGLFSGANVLTF.

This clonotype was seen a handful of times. The DNA for the CDR3 is TGCGCCAGCAGCCACCCGGGACTAGGGCGCAATGAGCAGTTCTTC. Protein product: CASSHPGLGRNEQFF. The chain recombines TRBV4-1 with TRBJ2-1, with 8 bases lining up with TRBD2. The germline CDR1 and CDR2 sequences are MGHRA and YSYEKL. The V gene end was trimmed by 3 bases and the J gene end by 6 bases; junction bases not matched to a gene: 7. The CDR3 has 15 residues.

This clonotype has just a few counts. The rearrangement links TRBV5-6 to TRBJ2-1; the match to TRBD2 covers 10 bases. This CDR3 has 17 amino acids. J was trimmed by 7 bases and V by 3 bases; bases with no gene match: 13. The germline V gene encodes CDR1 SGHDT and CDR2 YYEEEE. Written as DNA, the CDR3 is TGTGCCAGCAGCTACAGCGGGAGGGCCGGGTTATGGAATGAGCAGTTCTTC. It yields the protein CASSYSGRAGLWNEQFF.

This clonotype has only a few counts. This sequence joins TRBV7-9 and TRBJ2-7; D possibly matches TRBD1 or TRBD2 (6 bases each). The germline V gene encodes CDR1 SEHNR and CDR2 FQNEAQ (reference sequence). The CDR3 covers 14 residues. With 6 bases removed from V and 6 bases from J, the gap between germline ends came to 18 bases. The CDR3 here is CASRGGSTNGEQYF. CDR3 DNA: TGTGCCAGCAGAGGGGGGTCAACGAATGGCGAGCAGTACTTC.